This T cell receptor (beta chain) stems from a study of cytomegalovirus exposure and HLA in healthy donors. Researchers ran the PCR with 60 Vbeta and 13 Jbeta primers. The table came from immunoSEQ multiplex PCR; TCRdb's copy has only in-frame clones and leaves some out. The table includes 150,000 to 180,000 clones, over 70% detected once. Trimming removed 8 bases from V and 8 bases from J, with 19 bases in between. The germline gives CDR1 LNHDA, CDR2 SQIVND (reference sequence). CDR3 length equals 14 residues. The V and J genes are TRBV19 and TRBJ1-3, with no clear D. Sample: PBMCs. The clonotype originates from a man between 25 and 39 years old in good health and CMV-seropositive. DNA of the CDR3: TGTGCCAGTGGTGGAACTGCCGGGTTGCACACCATATATTTT. The encoded protein is CASGGTAGLHTIYF.